Below are 6 T cell receptor beta chains sequenced from a single sample in a study of T-cell reconstitution after alpha-beta-depleted transplantation in children. Unique molecular identifiers were incorporated into the prepared TCRbeta library. Using its own MiXCR run on the PCR reads, TCRdb lists one record per CDR3 protein. Of roughly 100,000 distinct CDR3 sequences listed, 7.5% to 9.5% were seen once; the top ten hold approximately 16%. Sequencing used PBMCs, obtained before TCRalphabeta/CD19-depleted stem cell transplant. The source is a boy younger than 10 with acute lymphoblastic leukemia, due to receive a stem cell transplant.

CDR3 bases: TGTGCCAGCAGACTTGGGGCCGGGACTAGCGGGGGGGATGAGCAGTTCTTC. It is translated as CASRLGAGTSGGDEQFF. The V gene is TRBV6-1, the J gene TRBJ2-1; 16 bases align to TRBD2. The CDR3 loop spans 17 amino acids. Germline V gives CDR1 MNHNS, CDR2 SASEGT. With 6 bases clipped from V and 8 bases from J, the junction kept 10 bases outside the gene matches.

In its sample, this clonotype was seen a few times. The V gene is TRBV7-2, the J gene TRBJ1-1; no clear D gene. The germline gives CDR1 SGHTA, CDR2 FQGNSA. The CDR3 is made up of 12 amino acids. Trimming removed 2 bases from V and 4 bases from J, with 5 bases in between. CDR3: CASSLPPTEAFF. CDR3 in DNA: TGTGCCAGCAGCTTACCCCCCACTGAAGCTTTCTTT.

There are many counts of this clonotype. This chain connects TRBV5-6 to TRBJ2-1; 8 nucleotides line up with TRBD2. V was pared by 1 base and J by 3 bases, with 6 bases of the junction left unmatched. The V gene's germline CDR1 is SGHDT and CDR2 YYEEEE. CDR3 length: 16 amino acids. DNA for the CDR3: TGTGCCAGCAGCTTGTCGGCTAGCGGGTTCTACAATGAGCAGTTCTTC. As protein: CASSLSASGFYNEQFF. The whole variable domain, filled in from reference TRBV5-6 and TRBJ2-1, reads DAGVTQSPTHLIKTRGQQVTLRCSPKSGHDTVSWYQQALGQGPQFIFQYYEEEERQRGNFPDRFSGHQFPNYSSELNVNALLLGDSALYLCASSLSASGFYNEQFFGPGTRLTVL.

The chain combines TRBV11-2 with TRBJ2-1, with D unresolved. The V gene's germline CDR1 is SGHAT and CDR2 FQNNGV. This CDR3 spans 14 amino acids. V dropped 5 bases and J dropped 9 bases, with 17 bases sitting between them. CDR3 loop: CASSSTRIHFEQFF. The CDR3 coding sequence is TGTGCCAGCAGCAGCACACGAATCCATTTTGAGCAGTTCTTC. The full variable domain, its missing parts supplied by reference TRBV11-2 and TRBJ2-1, is EAGVAQSPRYKIIEKRQSVAFWCNPISGHATLYWYQQILGQGPKLLIQFQNNGVVDDSQLPKDRFSAERLKGVDSTLKIQPAKLEDSAVYLCASSSTRIHFEQFFGPGTRLTVL.

This rearrangement joins TRBV18 to TRBJ2-7; 7 nucleotides line up with TRBD1. Germline lookup yields CDR1 KGHSH and CDR2 LQKENI. Unmatched junction bases numbered 3, after V lost 5 bases and J lost 2 bases. The CDR3 is 13 residues long. The CDR3: CASSGGQTYEQYF. DNA for the CDR3: TGTGCCAGCTCAGGGGGACAGACCTACGAGCAGTACTTC.

This chain connects TRBV2 to TRBJ2-7; D tentatively fits TRBD1 or TRBD2 (5 bases each). The CDR3 is 15 amino acids. Trimming took 6 bases from V and 3 from J, leaving 18 bases between them. CDR1 and CDR2 from the germline V gene are SNHLY and FYNNEI. The CDR3 reads CASSRETGRSYEQYF. The CDR3 DNA sequence: TGTGCCAGCAGCAGAGAAACGGGACGAAGCTACGAGCAGTACTTC.